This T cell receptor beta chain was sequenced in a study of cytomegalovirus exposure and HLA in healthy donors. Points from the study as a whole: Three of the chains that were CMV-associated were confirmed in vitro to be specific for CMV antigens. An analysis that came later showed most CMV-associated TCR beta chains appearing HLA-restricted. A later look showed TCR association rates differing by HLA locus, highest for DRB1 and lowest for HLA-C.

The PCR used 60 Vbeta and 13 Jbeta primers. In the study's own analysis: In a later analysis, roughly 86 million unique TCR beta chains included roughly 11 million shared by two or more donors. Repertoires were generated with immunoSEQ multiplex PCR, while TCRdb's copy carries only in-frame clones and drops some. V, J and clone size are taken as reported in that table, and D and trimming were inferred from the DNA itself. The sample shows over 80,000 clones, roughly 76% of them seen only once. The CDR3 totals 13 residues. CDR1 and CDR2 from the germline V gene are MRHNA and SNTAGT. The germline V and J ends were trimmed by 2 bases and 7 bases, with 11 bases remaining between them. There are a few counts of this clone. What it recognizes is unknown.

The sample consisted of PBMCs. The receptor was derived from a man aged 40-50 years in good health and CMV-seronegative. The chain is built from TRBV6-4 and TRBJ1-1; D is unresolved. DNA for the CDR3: TGTGCCAGCAGTGACCGCTCAGCGGGTGAAGCTTTCTTT. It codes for CASSDRSAGEAFF.